This T cell receptor beta chain was recorded in a study of blood T cell repertoires in COVID-19. The overall study: Collection of acute and convalescent COVID-19 samples took place in the United States, Italy and Spain. In each case, the material was cDNA or gDNA derived from T cells, B-cell-depleted T cells, or PBMCs.

Per the germline V gene, CDR1 is GTSNPN and CDR2 is SVGIG (reference sequence). V shed 0 bases and J shed 8 bases, with 16 bases lying between them. The CDR3 is made up of 14 amino acids. The repertoire was sequenced with immunoSEQ multiplex PCR; TCRdb's copy has only in-frame clones and lacks some. The sample yields approximately 210,000 clones, 87% seen once. The study recruited people aged roughly 18 to 95 years across approximately 24 US areas. Cohorts were assigned according to the clinical history that participants reported. This receptor was identified in a woman aged 25-40 years who had recovered from COVID-19. The rearrangement uses TRBV30 and TRBJ1-1; a weak D match, TRBD1 (5 bases). The specimen was PBMCs or T cells enriched from blood (not recorded which). Written as DNA, the CDR3 is TGTGCCTGGAGTGTAATCGACAGTTCCTTAGAAGCTTTCTTT. Encoded protein: CAWSVIDSSLEAFF. The variable domain in full, with the rest retrieved from reference TRBV30 and TRBJ1-1, is SQTIHQWPATLVQPVGSPLSLECTVEGTSNPNLYWYRQAAGRGLQLLFYSVGIGQISSEVPQNLSASRPQDRQFILSSKKLLLSDSGFYLCAWSVIDSSLEAFFGQGTRLTVV.